This TCR beta chain was recovered during a study of blood T cells in healthy people across ages. A sample-barcoded 5' primer and a J-beta primer mix were used in a second PCR of roughly 6 to 11 cycles. MiXCR, applied by TCRdb to the 5' RACE reads, yields one record per CDR3 protein. The table records about 930,000 distinct CDR3 sequences, about 27% of them present only once. This clonotype appeared many times. The CDR3 length is 14 residues. Trimming removed 4 bases at V and 0 bases at J, with 10 bases between. CDR1 is SGDLS and CDR2 is YYNGEE in the germline V gene. The study isolated at least 6 million PBMCs from each sample. Samples each yielded at least 6 micrograms of total RNA. The sample also formed part of further work on T cells of mothers and their children. That paper adds: Sequencing returned over 8 million TCR beta CDR3 reads per mother and several million per child. No persistent microchimeric T cell clones were detected at roughly 100 clones per million clonotypes sensitivity.

The source of this sequence is a woman aged 40 to 50 in good health. Sequenced material: blood. The rearrangement uses TRBV9 and TRBJ2-5; a possible D gene is TRBD1 (6 bases). CDR3 DNA sequence: TGTGCCAGCAGCTGGGGACAATACCAAGAGACCCAGTACTTC. It encodes CASSWGQYQETQYF.